This entry lists 32 T cell receptor beta chains sequenced from one sample in a study of CD8 T cells in ankylosing spondylitis. One entry per CDR3 protein results from TCRdb running MiXCR on the 5' RACE reads. This table holds around 390,000 distinct CDR3 sequences, about 22% found once. These TCRs' antigens remain unknown. General study results and limits: One TCR beta motif, made up of under ten highly homologous variants, appeared characteristic of ankylosing spondylitis blood.

The sequencing input was blood, either unsorted or a sorted T cell fraction (not recorded which). All receptors come from a male donor with ankylosing spondylitis.

This clonotype has only a few counts. The genes are TRBV19 and TRBJ2-1, with 10 bases fitting TRBD1. V lost 10 bases, J lost 1 base, and 7 bases stayed unmatched. The CDR3 consists of 15 residues. Germline V gene sequence: CDR1 LNHDA, CDR2 SQIVND (reference sequence). Here the CDR3 reads CATLGGQGSYNEQFF. CDR3 DNA sequence: TGTGCCACCCTAGGGGGACAGGGGTCCTACAATGAGCAGTTCTTC.

The CDR3 protein is CASSPVGSRGQTLNEQFF. The DNA for the CDR3 is TGTGCCAGCAGCCCCGTGGGGAGTCGGGGCCAAACTCTCAATGAGCAGTTCTTC. The chain combines TRBV9 with TRBJ2-1; tentatively, D is TRBD1 or TRBD2 (5 bases each). V was clipped by 4 bases and J by 6 bases, with 26 bases between them. Per germline, CDR1 SGDLS and CDR2 YYNGEE. The CDR3 is made up of 18 amino acids.

The rearrangement uses TRBV29-1 and TRBJ2-1; D tentatively reads TRBD1 or TRBD2 (5 bases each). The germline V and J ends were trimmed by 4 bases and 0 bases, with 7 bases remaining between them. CDR1 SQVTM and CDR2 ANQGSEA come from the germline V gene. The CDR3 loop spans 13 amino acids. CDR3 bases: TGCAGCGTTGGAGGGACCTCCTACAATGAGCAGTTCTTC. This translates into CSVGGTSYNEQFF.

This chain connects TRBV9 to TRBJ2-5; 9 nucleotides align to TRBD2. Trimming cost V 0 bases and J 3 bases; bases outside gene matches: 6. Germline CDR1 reads SGDLS; CDR2 reads YYNGEE. There are 16 residues in the CDR3. CDR3 DNA sequence: TGTGCCAGCAGCGTAGAAATAGCGGGAGCTGAAGAGACCCAGTACTTC. Translation: CASSVEIAGAEETQYF.

The chain combines TRBV19 with TRBJ2-1, with 7 bases lining up with TRBD1. The CDR3 length is 15 residues. Germline CDR1 reads LNHDA; CDR2 reads SQIVND (reference sequence). V lost 6 bases, J lost 2 bases, and 7 bases stayed unmatched. The CDR3: CASSSGQATYNEQFF. CDR3 nucleotides: TGTGCCAGTAGCTCTGGACAGGCCACCTACAATGAGCAGTTCTTC.

This chain connects TRBV6-1 to TRBJ2-1, with 7 bases that match TRBD2. There are 14 residues in the CDR3. V gave up 6 bases and J gave up 9 bases; unmatched junction bases: 11. Germline CDR1 MNHNS, CDR2 SASEGT. The DNA of the CDR3 is TGTGCCAGCAGCATCCCGGGACTATTGGGTGAGCAGTTCTTC. As protein: CASSIPGLLGEQFF.

This clonotype was seen only a few times. V gene TRBV4-2 combines with J gene TRBJ2-3, with 9 positions matching TRBD1. J gave up 3 bases and V 2 bases, and 6 bases lay outside the gene matches. This CDR3 region has 16 residues. Germline V gene data show CDR1 as LGHNA and CDR2 as YNFKEQ. As DNA, the CDR3 is TGTGCCAGCAGCCAACTAGCCGGGACAGGGACAGATACGCAGTATTTT. Its translation: CASSQLAGTGTDTQYF.

This clonotype was observed a few times. This chain links TRBV7-9 with TRBJ1-2; D call uncertain. The CDR3 covers 15 residues. Germline CDR1 is SEHNR and CDR2 is FQNEAQ (reference sequence). Trimming shortened V by 4 bases and J by 4 bases, and 16 bases separated the two germline ends. CDR3 coding DNA: TGTGCCAGCAGCTCCACCTGGACGGAGCTCTATGGCTACACCTTC. This sequence encodes CASSSTWTELYGYTF.

The chain has TRBV29-1 and TRBJ1-2; D is uncertain. This CDR3 region has 12 residues. Trimming shortened V by 2 bases and J by 3 bases, and 7 bases separated the two germline ends. Germline values: CDR1 SQVTM, CDR2 ANQGSEA. The CDR3 DNA follows: TGCAGCGTTGAACTAACTCACTATGGCTACACCTTC. Protein product: CSVELTHYGYTF.

This clonotype was found a few times. The gene calls are TRBV6-5 and TRBJ2-2; weak D call: TRBD2 (5 bases). The V gene's germline CDR1 is MNHEY and CDR2 SVGAGI. Trimming cost V 8 bases and J 3 bases, with 7 bases left between them. This CDR3 has 12 amino acids. This CDR3 reads CASWRDTGELFF. Here the CDR3 DNA reads TGTGCCAGCTGGCGGGACACCGGGGAGCTGTTTTTT.

V and J are TRBV29-1 and TRBJ2-7; D could derive from TRBD1 or TRBD2 (6 bases each). The germline V gene has CDR1 SQVTM and CDR2 ANQGSEA. Deletions cut 4 bases from V and 0 bases from J, with 19 bases between. The CDR3 is made up of 16 amino acids. Here the CDR3 reads CSVVRGVRTSSYEQYF. In DNA form, the CDR3 reads TGCAGCGTTGTTAGGGGGGTTCGTACGAGCTCCTACGAGCAGTACTTC.

The chain carries TRBV5-1 and TRBJ2-1; no clear D. The CDR3 has 12 residues. V was trimmed by 4 bases and J by 6 bases, leaving 8 bases between them. Germline loops: CDR1 SGHRS, CDR2 YFSETQ. This CDR3 is CASSAVLNEQFF. CDR3 sequence (DNA): TGCGCCAGCAGCGCGGTCCTCAATGAGCAGTTCTTC.

This chain uses TRBV12-3 or TRBV12-4 with TRBJ2-1; D may match TRBD1 or TRBD2 (5 bases each). Trimming left V 3 bases short and J 8 bases short, with 17 bases between. This CDR3 spans 15 amino acids. The CDR3 nucleotides are TGTGCCAGCAGTTTTCGGGGCCTCCGTGGGGATGAGCAGTTCTTC. It specifies CASSFRGLRGDEQFF.

This clonotype came up once. V gene TRBV5-1 combines with J gene TRBJ2-7; 12 positions agree with TRBD2. From germline, CDR1 is SGHRS and CDR2 YFSETQ. The trim removed 4 bases at V and 0 bases at J, leaving 11 bases unmatched. This CDR3 contains 18 residues. The CDR3 is CASSPRTSGNPPSYEQYF. In nucleotides, the CDR3 is TGCGCCAGCAGCCCAAGGACTAGCGGGAACCCCCCCTCCTACGAGCAGTACTTC. Full variable domain (outside the CDR3, taken from reference TRBV5-1 and TRBJ2-7): KAGVTQTPRYLIKTRGQQVTLSCSPISGHRSVSWYQQTPGQGLQFLFEYFSETQRNKGNFPGRFSGRQFSNSRSEMNVSTLELGDSALYLCASSPRTSGNPPSYEQYFGPGTRLTVT.

The rearrangement joins TRBV5-5 to TRBJ2-2, with 12 bases lining up with TRBD2. Germline V gives CDR1 SGHKS, CDR2 YYEKEE (reference sequence). With V trimmed by 4 bases and J by 4 bases, 5 bases remained unmatched. CDR3 length: 16 residues. CDR3 in amino acids: CASSKRTSGATGELFF. In DNA form, the CDR3 reads TGTGCCAGCAGCAAACGGACTAGCGGGGCCACCGGGGAGCTGTTTTTT. Drawing the rest from reference TRBV5-5 and TRBJ2-2, the complete variable domain is DAGVTQSPTHLIKTRGQQVTLRCSPISGHKSVSWYQQVLGQGPQFIFQYYEKEERGRGNFPDRFSARQFPNYSSELNVNALLLGDSALYLCASSKRTSGATGELFFGEGSRLTVL.

This clonotype has only a few counts. The chain employs TRBV4-3 and TRBJ2-1; D possibly corresponds to TRBD1 (5 bases). The CDR3 has 14 amino acids. Germline V gene lookup returns CDR1 LGHNA and CDR2 YSLEER. V was clipped by 1 base and J by 6 bases, with 10 bases between them. The CDR3 sequence is CASSQGRQRNEQFF. In DNA form, the CDR3 reads TGCGCCAGCAGCCAAGGGAGACAGCGCAATGAGCAGTTCTTC.

This clonotype was found a few times. The V and J genes are TRBV6-2 or TRBV6-3 and TRBJ2-7, with D tentatively TRBD1 (7 bases). The V end lost 6 bases, the J end lost 5 bases, and 20 bases lay between the germline ends. The germline gives CDR1 MNHEY, CDR2 SVGEGT. CDR3 length: 15 amino acids. CDR3 loop: CASRETGRSTNEQYF. CDR3 nucleotide sequence: TGTGCCAGCAGGGAGACAGGGAGGAGTACGAACGAGCAGTACTTC.

This chain uses TRBV30 with TRBJ1-1; no definite D call. V lost 3 bases, J lost 1 base, and 12 bases lay in between. Per germline, CDR1 GTSNPN and CDR2 SVGIG (reference sequence). CDR3 length equals 14 residues. As DNA, the CDR3 is TGTGCCTGGAGGATCTTCGCGGAGAACACTGAAGCTTTCTTT. This codes for CAWRIFAENTEAFF.

This clonotype was seen only a few times. This rearrangement joins TRBV3-1 to TRBJ2-2, with D perhaps TRBD2 (5 bases). This CDR3 has 15 amino acids. Germline CDR1 is LGHDT and CDR2 is YNNKEL (reference sequence). V was trimmed by 4 bases and J by 5 bases, leaving 14 bases between them. The chain's CDR3 is CASSLGLTGTGELFF. The CDR3 nucleotides are TGTGCCAGCAGCCTAGGACTGACGGGAACCGGGGAGCTGTTTTTT.

This clonotype showed up many times. This sequence joins TRBV5-1 and TRBJ2-2; possibly TRBD1 or TRBD2 for D (6 bases each). The CDR3 is 15 residues long. The germline V gene encodes CDR1 SGHRS and CDR2 YFSETQ. V lost 3 bases and J lost 1, with 10 bases in between. Here the CDR3 reads CASSSGARNTGELFF. The CDR3 DNA follows: TGCGCCAGCAGCTCGGGGGCTCGGAACACCGGGGAGCTGTTTTTT.

The chain combines TRBV5-1 with TRBJ2-7; D tentatively fits TRBD1 or TRBD2 (5 bases each). The ends were cut back, 4 bases at V and 5 bases at J, with 10 bases in the middle. This CDR3 has 12 residues. The germline V gene encodes CDR1 SGHRS and CDR2 YFSETQ. The CDR3 DNA reads as TGCGCCAGCAGCACTCGAGGGGACGAGCAGTACTTC. Translation gives CASSTRGDEQYF.

This clonotype turned up a few times. The chain is built from TRBV6-5 and TRBJ1-5; D may be TRBD1 (5 bases). The CDR3 totals 15 residues. The V end lost 2 bases, the J end lost 6 bases, and 14 bases lay between the germline ends. Germline V gives CDR1 MNHEY, CDR2 SVGAGI. Here the CDR3 reads CASSYPGTVTQPQHF. The CDR3 nucleotides are TGTGCCAGCAGTTACCCAGGGACTGTCACTCAGCCCCAGCATTTT.

The J gene is TRBJ1-5, the V gene TRBV6-2 or TRBV6-3; the match to TRBD1 covers 9 bases. Trimming cost V 2 bases and J 4 bases; bases outside gene matches: 3. The V gene's germline CDR1 is MNHEY and CDR2 SVGEGT. This CDR3 has 15 residues. CDR3 bases: TGTGCCAGCAGTTACCCGACAGGGGGGAATCAGCCCCAGCATTTT. Amino acid sequence: CASSYPTGGNQPQHF.

The chain joins TRBV6-1 to TRBJ2-1, with a tentative D call TRBD2 (7 bases). The CDR3 loop spans 13 amino acids. Looked up from germline, CDR1 is MNHNS and CDR2 is SASEGT. Trimming took 4 bases from V and 14 from J, leaving 18 bases between them. CDR3 DNA sequence: TGTGCCAGCAGTGTCGAGCGCCGGGGGGCTGAGTTCTTC. Translating gives CASSVERRGAEFF.

This clonotype was seen a few times. This sequence joins TRBV5-6 and TRBJ1-2, with D unclear. V was cut by 6 bases and J by 8 bases, with 14 bases left in between. CDR1 and CDR2 (germline): SGHDT, YYEEEE. The CDR3 runs 12 residues. CDR3 region: CASNLWGVGYTF. CDR3 nucleotide sequence: TGTGCCAGCAATTTATGGGGTGTCGGCTACACCTTC.

V and J are TRBV20-1 and TRBJ2-6, with unresolved D. The V gene's germline CDR1 is DFQATT and CDR2 SNEGSKA (reference sequence). The V gene lost 5 bases and the J gene lost 3 bases, with 11 bases spanning the gap. CDR3 length: 14 amino acids. The CDR3 coding sequence is TGCAGTGCTCCTCTCCGATTTGGGGCCAACGTCCTGACTTTC. This gives the protein CSAPLRFGANVLTF.

This clonotype was recorded a few times. The chain links TRBV5-1 to TRBJ2-2, with a weak D call TRBD2 (5 bases). Germline values: CDR1 SGHRS, CDR2 YFSETQ. V was shortened by 4 bases and J by 7 bases, with 11 bases between the two germline ends. The CDR3 contains 13 residues. The CDR3 loop is CASSPDRGGELFF. Here the CDR3 DNA reads TGCGCCAGCAGCCCTGATCGGGGCGGGGAGCTGTTTTTT. The full variable domain, rest sourced from reference TRBV5-1 and TRBJ2-2, is KAGVTQTPRYLIKTRGQQVTLSCSPISGHRSVSWYQQTPGQGLQFLFEYFSETQRNKGNFPGRFSGRQFSNSRSEMNVSTLELGDSALYLCASSPDRGGELFFGEGSRLTVL.

J is TRBJ2-7 and V is TRBV6-1; D not resolved. The CDR3 has 14 residues. Per germline, CDR1 MNHNS and CDR2 SASEGT. Trimming left V 7 bases short and J 4 bases short, with 17 bases between. The DNA of the CDR3 is TGTGCCAGCATAATCCCGCGATGGGCTTACGAGCAGTACTTC. Translating it yields CASIIPRWAYEQYF.

Only a few counts were recorded for this clonotype. J is TRBJ2-2 and V is TRBV9; TRBD1 aligns across 8 bases. CDR3 length equals 15 residues. The J segment lost 3 bases and the V segment lost 3 bases, leaving 4 bases of the junction unmatched. Germline assignment: CDR1 SGDLS and CDR2 YYNGEE. The CDR3: CASSADRGDTGELFF. The CDR3, as DNA: TGTGCCAGCAGCGCCGACAGGGGAGACACCGGGGAGCTGTTTTTT.

The chain joins TRBV15 to TRBJ2-3, with 7 bases fitting TRBD1. This CDR3 has 15 amino acids. The germline V gene has CDR1 LNHNV and CDR2 YYDKDF (reference sequence). Trimming took 1 base from V and 4 from J; bases not matched to a gene: 5. CDR3 sequence reads: CATSRGSTGADTQYF. The DNA of the CDR3 is TGTGCCACCAGCAGAGGGTCTACAGGGGCAGATACGCAGTATTTT.

The J gene is TRBJ2-7, the V gene TRBV20-1; 8 bases map to TRBD2. Germline CDR1 is DFQATT and CDR2 is SNEGSKA (reference sequence). The V gene end was trimmed by 6 bases and the J gene end by 7 bases; junction bases not matched to a gene: 17. The CDR3 consists of 15 residues. CDR3 bases: TGCAGTGCCACCGATCCCGGACTAGCTCAAGGTGAGCAGTACTTC. Amino acids: CSATDPGLAQGEQYF.

This clonotype was counted between two and nine times. The chain joins TRBV5-6 to TRBJ2-3, with 13 bases that match TRBD2. This CDR3 contains 17 residues. Losses at the gene ends were 2 bases for V and 10 bases for J; bases not matched to a gene: 13. CDR1 is SGHDT, CDR2 YYEEEE, per germline. Here the CDR3 reads CASSFGLAGVPPRAQYF. CDR3 in DNA: TGTGCCAGCAGCTTCGGACTAGCGGGAGTTCCTCCCCGGGCGCAGTATTTT.